The clone carrying this TCR beta chain has just a few counts. Trimming took off 4 bases at V and 5 bases at J, with 14 bases between the two ends. The CDR3 contains 14 residues. Germline CDR1 ENHRY, CDR2 SYGVKD. The data derive from a study of metastatic and nonmetastatic thyroid tumors. TCRdb redid the clone calls on the PCR reads using MiXCR. The repertoire holds about 14,000 clones, with 32% as singletons. Each patient went into thyroid surgery without having received any treatment. The clonotype was recovered from a female donor with papillary thyroid cancer or a benign thyroid nodule (not recorded which). Some clones in this sample may be carry-over from other donors' samples. The J gene is TRBJ1-2, the V gene TRBV10-3; D ambiguous. The source material was tumor tissue. The CDR3 DNA is TGTGCCATCAGTGTTGAACTGGGAATGTATGGCTACACCTTC. It translates to CAISVELGMYGYTF.